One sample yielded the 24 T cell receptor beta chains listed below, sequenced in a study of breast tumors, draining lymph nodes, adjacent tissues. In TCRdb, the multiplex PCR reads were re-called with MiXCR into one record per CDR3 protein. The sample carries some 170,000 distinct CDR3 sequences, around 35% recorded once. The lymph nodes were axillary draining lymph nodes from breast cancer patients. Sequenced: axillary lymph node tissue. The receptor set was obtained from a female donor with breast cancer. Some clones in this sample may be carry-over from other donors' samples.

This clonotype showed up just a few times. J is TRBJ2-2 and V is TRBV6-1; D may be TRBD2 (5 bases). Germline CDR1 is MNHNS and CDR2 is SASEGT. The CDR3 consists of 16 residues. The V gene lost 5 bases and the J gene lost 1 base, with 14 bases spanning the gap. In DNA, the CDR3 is TGTGCCAGCAGTCAACCTGGACTGATGAACACCGGGGAGCTGTTTTTT. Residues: CASSQPGLMNTGELFF.

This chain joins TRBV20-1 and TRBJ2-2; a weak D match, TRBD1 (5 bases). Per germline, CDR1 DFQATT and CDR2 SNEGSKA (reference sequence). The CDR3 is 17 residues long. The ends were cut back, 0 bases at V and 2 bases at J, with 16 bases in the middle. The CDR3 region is CSARDARVLANTGELFF. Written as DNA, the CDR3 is TGCAGTGCTAGAGATGCCAGGGTGTTGGCTAACACCGGGGAGCTGTTTTTT.

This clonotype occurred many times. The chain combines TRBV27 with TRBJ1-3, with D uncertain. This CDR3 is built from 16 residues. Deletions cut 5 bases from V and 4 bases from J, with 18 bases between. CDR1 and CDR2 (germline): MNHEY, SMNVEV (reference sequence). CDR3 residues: CASSRGASGAGNTIYF. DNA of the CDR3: TGTGCCAGCAGTCGAGGAGCGTCAGGTGCAGGAAACACCATATATTTT.

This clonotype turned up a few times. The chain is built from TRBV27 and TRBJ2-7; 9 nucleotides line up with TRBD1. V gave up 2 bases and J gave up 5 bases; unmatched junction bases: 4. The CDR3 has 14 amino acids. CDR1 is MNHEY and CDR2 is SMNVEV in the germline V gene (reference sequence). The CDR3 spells CASSLGTGRDEQYF. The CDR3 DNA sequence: TGTGCCAGCAGTTTAGGGACAGGGCGAGACGAGCAGTACTTC.

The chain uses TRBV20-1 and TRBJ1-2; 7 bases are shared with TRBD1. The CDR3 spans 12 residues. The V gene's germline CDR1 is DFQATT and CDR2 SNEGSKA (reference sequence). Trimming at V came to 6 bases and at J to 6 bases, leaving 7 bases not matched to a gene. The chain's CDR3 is CSALQGLDGYTF. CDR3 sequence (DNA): TGCAGTGCGCTACAGGGGCTCGATGGCTACACCTTC.

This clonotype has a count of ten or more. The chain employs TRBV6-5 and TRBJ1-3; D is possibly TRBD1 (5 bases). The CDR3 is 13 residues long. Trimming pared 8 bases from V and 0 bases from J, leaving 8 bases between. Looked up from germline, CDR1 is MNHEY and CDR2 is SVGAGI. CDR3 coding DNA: TGTGCCAGCCGGGGGGGCTCTGGAAACACCATATATTTT. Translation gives CASRGGSGNTIYF.

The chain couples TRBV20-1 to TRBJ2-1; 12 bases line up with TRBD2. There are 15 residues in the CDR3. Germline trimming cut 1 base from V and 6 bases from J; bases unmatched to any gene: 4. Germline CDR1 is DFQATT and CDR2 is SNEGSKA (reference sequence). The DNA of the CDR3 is TGCAGTGCTAGAGGGGAGACTAGCGGGAGCAATGAGCAGTTCTTC. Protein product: CSARGETSGSNEQFF.

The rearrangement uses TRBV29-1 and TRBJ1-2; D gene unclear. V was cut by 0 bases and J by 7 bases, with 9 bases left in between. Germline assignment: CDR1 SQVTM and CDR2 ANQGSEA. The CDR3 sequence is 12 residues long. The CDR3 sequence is CSVEDQYTGYTF. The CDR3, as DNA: TGCAGCGTTGAAGATCAGTACACTGGCTACACCTTC.

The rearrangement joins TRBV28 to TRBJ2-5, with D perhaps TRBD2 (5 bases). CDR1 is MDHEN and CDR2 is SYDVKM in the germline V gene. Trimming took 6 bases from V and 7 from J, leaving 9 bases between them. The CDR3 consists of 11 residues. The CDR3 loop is CASSPGGTQYF. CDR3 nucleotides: TGTGCCAGCAGCCCTGGAGGGACCCAGTACTTC.

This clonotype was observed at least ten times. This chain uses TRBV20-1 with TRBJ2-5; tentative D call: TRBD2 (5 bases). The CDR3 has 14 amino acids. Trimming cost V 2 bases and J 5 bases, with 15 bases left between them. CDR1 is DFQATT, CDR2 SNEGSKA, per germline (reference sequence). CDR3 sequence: CSARKVGVMETQYF. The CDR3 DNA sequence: TGCAGTGCTAGAAAGGTCGGGGTCATGGAGACCCAGTACTTC.

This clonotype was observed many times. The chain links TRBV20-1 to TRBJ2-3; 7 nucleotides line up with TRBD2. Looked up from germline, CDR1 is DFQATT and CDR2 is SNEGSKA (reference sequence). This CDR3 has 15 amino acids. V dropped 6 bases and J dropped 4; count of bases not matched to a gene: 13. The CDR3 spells CSAREGTTSADTQYF. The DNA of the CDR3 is TGCAGTGCCCGTGAGGGGACTACGAGCGCAGATACGCAGTATTTT.

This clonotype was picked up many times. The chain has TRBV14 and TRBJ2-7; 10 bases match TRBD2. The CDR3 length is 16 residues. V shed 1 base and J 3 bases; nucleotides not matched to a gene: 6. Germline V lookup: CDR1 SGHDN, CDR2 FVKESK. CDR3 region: CASSQGASGSVYEQYF. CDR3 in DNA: TGTGCCAGCAGCCAAGGGGCTAGCGGGAGTGTCTACGAGCAGTACTTC.

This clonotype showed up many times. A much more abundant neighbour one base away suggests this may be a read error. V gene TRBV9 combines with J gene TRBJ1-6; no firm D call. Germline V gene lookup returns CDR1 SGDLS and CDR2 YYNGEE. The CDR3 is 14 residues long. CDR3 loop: CASREDGLHSPLPF. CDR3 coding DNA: TGTGCCAGCAGGGAGGACGGACTTCATTCACCCCTCCCCTTT.

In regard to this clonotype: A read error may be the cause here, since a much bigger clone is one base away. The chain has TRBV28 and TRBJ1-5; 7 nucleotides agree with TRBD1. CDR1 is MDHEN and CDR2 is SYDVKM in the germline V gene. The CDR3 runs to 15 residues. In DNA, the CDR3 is TGTGCCAGCAGTCTAACAGGGGATAGCAATCAGCCCCGGCATTTT. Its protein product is CASSLTGDSNQPRHF. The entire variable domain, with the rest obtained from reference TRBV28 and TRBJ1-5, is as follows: DVKVTQSSRYLVKRTGEKVFLECVQDMDHENMFWYRQDPGLGLRLIYFSYDVKMKEKGDIPEGYSVSREKKERFSLILESASTNQTSMYLCASSLTGDSNQPRHFGDGTRLSIL.

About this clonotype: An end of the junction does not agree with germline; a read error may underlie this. In DNA, the CDR3 is TGTGCCACCAGTGAGCCGAGACAGGGACTCGCCGGGGAGCTGCTTTTT. Residues: CATSEPRQGLAGELLF. The chain recombines TRBV24-1 with TRBJ2-2, with a weak D call TRBD1 (7 bases). Germline V lookup: CDR1 KGHDR, CDR2 SFDVKD. The CDR3 extends over 16 amino acids.

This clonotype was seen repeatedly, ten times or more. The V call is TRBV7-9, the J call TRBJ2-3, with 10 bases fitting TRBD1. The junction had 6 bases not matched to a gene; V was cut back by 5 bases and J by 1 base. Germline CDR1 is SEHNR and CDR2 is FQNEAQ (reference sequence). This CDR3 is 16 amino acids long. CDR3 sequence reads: CASSPRGTGGTDTQYF. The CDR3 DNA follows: TGTGCCAGCAGCCCCCGGGGGACAGGGGGCACAGATACGCAGTATTTT.

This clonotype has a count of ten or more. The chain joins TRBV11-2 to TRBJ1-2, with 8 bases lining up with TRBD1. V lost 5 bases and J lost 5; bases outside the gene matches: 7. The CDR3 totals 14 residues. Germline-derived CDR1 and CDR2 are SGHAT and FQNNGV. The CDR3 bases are TGTGCCAGCAGCCCCCAGGGACAGGTTTATGGCTACACCTTC. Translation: CASSPQGQVYGYTF.

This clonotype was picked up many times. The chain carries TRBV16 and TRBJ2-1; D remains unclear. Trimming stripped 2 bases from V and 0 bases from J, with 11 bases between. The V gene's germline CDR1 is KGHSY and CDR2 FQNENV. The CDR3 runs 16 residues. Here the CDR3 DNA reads TGTGCCAGCAGCCAAAGCCCCTCGAGCTCCTACAATGAGCAGTTCTTC. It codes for CASSQSPSSSYNEQFF.

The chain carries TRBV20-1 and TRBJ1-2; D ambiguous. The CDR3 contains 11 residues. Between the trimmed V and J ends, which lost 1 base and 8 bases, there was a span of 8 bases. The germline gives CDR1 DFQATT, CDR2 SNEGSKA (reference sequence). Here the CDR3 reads CSARVVWGYTF. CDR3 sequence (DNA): TGCAGTGCTAGAGTGGTTTGGGGCTACACCTTC.

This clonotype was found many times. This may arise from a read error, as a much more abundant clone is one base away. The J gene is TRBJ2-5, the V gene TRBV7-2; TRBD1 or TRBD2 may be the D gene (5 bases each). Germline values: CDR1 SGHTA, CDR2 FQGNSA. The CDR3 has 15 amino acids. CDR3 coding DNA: TGTGCCAGCAGCAAGACAGCGGCTTACCAAGAGACCCAGCACTTC. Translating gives CASSKTAAYQETQHF.

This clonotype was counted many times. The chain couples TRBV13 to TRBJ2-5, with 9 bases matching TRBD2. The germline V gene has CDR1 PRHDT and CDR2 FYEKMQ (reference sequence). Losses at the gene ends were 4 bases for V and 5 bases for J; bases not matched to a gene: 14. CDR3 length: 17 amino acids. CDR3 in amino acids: CASSSPAGGGAKETQYF. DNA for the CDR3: TGTGCCAGCAGCTCGCCCGCCGGCGGGGGGGCCAAGGAGACCCAGTACTTC.

The CDR3 nucleotides read TGCAGTGCACCGGGACAGGGGGAGCTGTTTTTT. This translates into CSAPGQGELFF. This chain links TRBV20-1 with TRBJ2-2; 7 nucleotides match TRBD1. Germline CDR1 is DFQATT and CDR2 is SNEGSKA (reference sequence). This CDR3 has 11 amino acids. The junction had 3 bases not matched to a gene; V was cut back by 6 bases and J by 8 bases.

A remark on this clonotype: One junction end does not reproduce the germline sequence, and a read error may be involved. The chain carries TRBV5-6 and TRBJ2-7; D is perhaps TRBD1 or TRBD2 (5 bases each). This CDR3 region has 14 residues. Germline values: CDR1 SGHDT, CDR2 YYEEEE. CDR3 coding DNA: TGTGCCTGCAGCTTGCGAGGGGCTTTCTCCGAGCAGTACTTC. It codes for CACSLRGAFSEQYF.

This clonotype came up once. Here the CDR3 DNA reads TGTGCTAGCGGCCTAAGCATTGGACAGCAAGAGACCCAGTACTTC. Protein: CASGLSIGQQETQYF. The V and J genes are TRBV7-7 and TRBJ2-5; D possibly matches TRBD1 or TRBD2 (6 bases each). This CDR3 has 15 amino acids. Germline-derived CDR1 and CDR2 are SSHAT and FNYEAQ (reference sequence).